This T cell receptor beta chain is drawn from a study of T cells in Graves' hyperthyroidism and ophthalmopathy. Broader study findings: Most clonotypes expanded in the thyroid (above 0.001) were also present in blood. Stable hyperthyroidism and ophthalmopathy were separated using 13 V-J signatures.

Comments on this clonotype: Antigen unknown.

Absent ophthalmopathy progression within 18 months defined stable Graves' hyperthyroidism. Fresh peripheral blood, 10 ml, was the source of the PBMCs. TCR beta CDR3 sequences were amplified from RNA transcripts. First-round RT-PCR with HTBI primers amplified the TCR CDR3 region. Using its own MiXCR run on the multiplex PCR reads, TCRdb lists one record per CDR3 protein. The sample comprises 470,000 or so distinct CDR3 sequences, less than 25% of which are singletons, and approximately 25% rests with the top ten. This sequence originates from a man aged 18-30 years with Graves' hyperthyroidism. The specimen sequenced was blood.

CDR3 in amino acids: CASSPDGIGEQYF. DNA for the CDR3: TGTGCCAGCAGCCCAGACGGTATCGGGGAGCAGTACTTC. V usage is TRBV7-8 and J usage is TRBJ2-7; D not resolved. The CDR3 has 13 amino acids. V gave up 5 bases and J gave up 7 bases, with 15 bases separating them. CDR1 is SGHVS and CDR2 is FQNEAQ in the germline V gene.